The clone carrying this T cell receptor (beta chain) has a handful of counts. The sample contains more than one DNA sequence encoding this CDR3. The data belong to a study of blood T cell repertoires in COVID-19. Germline V lookup: CDR1 KGHSH, CDR2 LQKENI. With 0 bases removed from V and 2 bases from J, the gap between germline ends came to 4 bases. This CDR3 comprises 13 residues. Researchers sorted participants into cohorts using their self-reported clinical history. Clones were read by immunoSEQ multiplex PCR, and TCRdb kept only the in-frame ones, dropping some. The table shows over 350,000 clones, with just over 90% occurring only once.

The V call is TRBV18, the J call TRBJ2-5; the D is unclear. Specimen: PBMCs or T cells enriched from blood (not recorded which). This clonotype was sampled from a woman aged 40 to 50 who had been exposed to COVID-19. The CDR3 sequence: CASSPPSQETQYF. The CDR3, as DNA: TGTGCCAGCTCACCACCCTCGCAAGAGACCCAGTACTTC.